This T cell receptor (beta chain) originates from a study of blood T cell repertoires in COVID-19. Across the whole study: In each case, the material was cDNA or gDNA derived from T cells, B-cell-depleted T cells, or PBMCs.

The CDR3 is made up of 14 amino acids. V shed 4 bases and J shed 10 bases, with 14 bases lying between them. Germline V gene sequence: CDR1 LGHDT, CDR2 YNNKEL (reference sequence). Per the authors' pipeline: By means of reference gene primer amplification, nucleated cell counts were estimated. The table came from immunoSEQ multiplex PCR; TCRdb's copy has only in-frame clones and leaves some out. V, J and clone size derive from that table, while D and trimming were established from the DNA sequence. In the table there are under 200,000 clones, roughly 80% of which are singletons. In its sample, this clone was seen a few times.

The chain combines TRBV3-1 (or the pseudogene TRBV3-2) with TRBJ1-6; a possible D gene is TRBD1 (6 bases). The sample comprised peripheral blood. The receptor's source is a human donor in a cohort sampled during active COVID-19. The CDR3: CASSPKDRSSPLHF. The CDR3 nucleotides are TGTGCCAGCAGCCCAAAGGACAGAAGCTCACCCCTCCACTTT.